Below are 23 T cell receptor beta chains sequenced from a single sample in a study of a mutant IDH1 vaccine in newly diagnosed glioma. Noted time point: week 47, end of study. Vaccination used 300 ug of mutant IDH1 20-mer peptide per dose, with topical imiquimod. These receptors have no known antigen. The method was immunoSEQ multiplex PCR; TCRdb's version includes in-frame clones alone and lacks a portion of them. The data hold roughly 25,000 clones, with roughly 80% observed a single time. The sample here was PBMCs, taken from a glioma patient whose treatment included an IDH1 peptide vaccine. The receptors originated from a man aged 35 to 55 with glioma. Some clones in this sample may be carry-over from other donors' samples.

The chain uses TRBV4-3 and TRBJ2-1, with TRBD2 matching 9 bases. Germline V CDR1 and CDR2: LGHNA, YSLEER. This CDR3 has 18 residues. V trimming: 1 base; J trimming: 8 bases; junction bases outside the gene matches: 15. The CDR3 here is CASSQAIAASGALYEQFF. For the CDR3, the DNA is TGCGCCAGCAGCCAAGCCATCGCCGCTAGCGGGGCCTTGTATGAGCAGTTCTTC.

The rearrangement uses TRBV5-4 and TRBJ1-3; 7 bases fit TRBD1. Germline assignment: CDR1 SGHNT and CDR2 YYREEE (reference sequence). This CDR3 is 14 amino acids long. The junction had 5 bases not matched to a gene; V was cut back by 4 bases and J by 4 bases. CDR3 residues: CASSKTGRGNTIYF. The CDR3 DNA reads TGTGCCAGCAGCAAGACAGGGCGCGGAAACACCATATATTTT.

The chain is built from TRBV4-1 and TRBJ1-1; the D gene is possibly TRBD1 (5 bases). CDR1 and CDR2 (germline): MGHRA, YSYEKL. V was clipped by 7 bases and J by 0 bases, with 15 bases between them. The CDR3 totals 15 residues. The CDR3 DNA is TGCGCCAGCAAGTCTTTGCGGGGACTGAACACTGAAGCTTTCTTT. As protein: CASKSLRGLNTEAFF.

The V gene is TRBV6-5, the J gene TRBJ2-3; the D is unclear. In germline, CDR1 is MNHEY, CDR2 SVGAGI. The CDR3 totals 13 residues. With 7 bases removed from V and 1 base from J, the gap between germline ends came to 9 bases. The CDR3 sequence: CASTVDGTDTQYF. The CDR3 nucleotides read TGTGCCAGCACGGTGGATGGCACAGATACGCAGTATTTT.

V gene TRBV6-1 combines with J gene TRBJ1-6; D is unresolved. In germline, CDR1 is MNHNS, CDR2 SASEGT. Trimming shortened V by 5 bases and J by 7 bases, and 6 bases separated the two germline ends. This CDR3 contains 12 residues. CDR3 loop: CASSLSNSPLHF. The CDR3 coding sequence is TGTGCCAGCAGTCTAAGCAATTCACCCCTCCACTTT.

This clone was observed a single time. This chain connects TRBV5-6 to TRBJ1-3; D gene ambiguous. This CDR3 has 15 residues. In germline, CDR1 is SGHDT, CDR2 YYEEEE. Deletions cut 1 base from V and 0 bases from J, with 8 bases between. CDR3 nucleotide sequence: TGTGCCAGCAGCTTGACCGAAAGCTCTGGAAACACCATATATTTT. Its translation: CASSLTESSGNTIYF.

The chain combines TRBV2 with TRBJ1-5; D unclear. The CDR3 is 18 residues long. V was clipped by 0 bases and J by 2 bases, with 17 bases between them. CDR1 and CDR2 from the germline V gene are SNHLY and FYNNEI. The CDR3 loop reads CASSEAFVWTRRNQPQHF. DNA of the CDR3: TGTGCCAGCAGTGAAGCTTTTGTCTGGACTAGACGCAATCAGCCCCAGCATTTT.

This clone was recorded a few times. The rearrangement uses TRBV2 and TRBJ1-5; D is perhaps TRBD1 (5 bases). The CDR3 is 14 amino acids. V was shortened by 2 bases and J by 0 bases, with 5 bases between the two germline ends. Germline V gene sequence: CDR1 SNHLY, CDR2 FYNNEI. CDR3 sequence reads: CASSEQGSNQPQHF. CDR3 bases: TGTGCCAGCAGTGAACAGGGTAGCAATCAGCCCCAGCATTTT.

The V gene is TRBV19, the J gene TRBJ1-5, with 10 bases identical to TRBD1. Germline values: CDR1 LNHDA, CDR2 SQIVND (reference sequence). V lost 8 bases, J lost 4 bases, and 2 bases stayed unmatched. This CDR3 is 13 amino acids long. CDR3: CASGTGANQPQHF. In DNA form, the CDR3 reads TGTGCCAGTGGGACAGGGGCAAATCAGCCCCAGCATTTT.

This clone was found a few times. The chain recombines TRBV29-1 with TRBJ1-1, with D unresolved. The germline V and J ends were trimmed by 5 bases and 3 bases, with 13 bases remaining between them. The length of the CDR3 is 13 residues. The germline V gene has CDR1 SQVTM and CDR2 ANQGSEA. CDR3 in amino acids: CSVQSGPYTEAFF. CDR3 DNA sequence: TGCAGCGTTCAATCGGGCCCCTACACTGAAGCTTTCTTT. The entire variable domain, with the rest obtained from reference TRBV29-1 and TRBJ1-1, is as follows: SAVISQKPSRDICQRGTSLTIQCQVDSQVTMMFWYRQQPGQSLTLIATANQGSEATYESGFVIDKFPISRPNLTFSTLTVSNMSPEDSSIYLCSVQSGPYTEAFFGQGTRLTVV.

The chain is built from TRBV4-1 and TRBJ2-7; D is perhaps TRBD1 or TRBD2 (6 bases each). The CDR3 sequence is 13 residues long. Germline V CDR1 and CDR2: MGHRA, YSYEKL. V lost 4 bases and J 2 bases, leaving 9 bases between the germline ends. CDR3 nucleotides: TGCGCCAGCAGCCGCGGGGACACCTACGAGCAGTACTTC. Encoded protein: CASSRGDTYEQYF.

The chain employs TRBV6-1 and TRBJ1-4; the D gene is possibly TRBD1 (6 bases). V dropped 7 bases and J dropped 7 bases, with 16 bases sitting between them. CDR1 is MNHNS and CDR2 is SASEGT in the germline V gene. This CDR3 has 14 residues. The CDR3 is CASILTGSSEKLFF. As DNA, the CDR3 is TGTGCCAGCATATTGACAGGCAGCTCTGAAAAACTGTTTTTT.

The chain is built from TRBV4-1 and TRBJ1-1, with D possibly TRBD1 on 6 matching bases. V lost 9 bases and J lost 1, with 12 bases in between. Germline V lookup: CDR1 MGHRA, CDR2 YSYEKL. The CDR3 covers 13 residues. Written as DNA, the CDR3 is TGCGCCAGTACAGGGTCACAGAACACTGAAGCTTTCTTT. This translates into CASTGSQNTEAFF.

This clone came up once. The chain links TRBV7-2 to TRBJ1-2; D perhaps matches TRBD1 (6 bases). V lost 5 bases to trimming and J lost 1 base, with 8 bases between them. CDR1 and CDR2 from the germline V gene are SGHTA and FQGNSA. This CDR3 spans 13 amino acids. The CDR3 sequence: CASSPRGNYGYTF. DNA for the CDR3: TGTGCCAGCAGCCCCAGGGGTAACTATGGCTACACCTTC.

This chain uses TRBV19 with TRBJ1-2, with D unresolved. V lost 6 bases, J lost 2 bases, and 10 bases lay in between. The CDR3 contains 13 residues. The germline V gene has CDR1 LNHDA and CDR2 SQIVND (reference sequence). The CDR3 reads CASSNPGNYGYTF. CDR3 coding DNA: TGTGCCAGTAGCAACCCAGGCAACTATGGCTACACCTTC.

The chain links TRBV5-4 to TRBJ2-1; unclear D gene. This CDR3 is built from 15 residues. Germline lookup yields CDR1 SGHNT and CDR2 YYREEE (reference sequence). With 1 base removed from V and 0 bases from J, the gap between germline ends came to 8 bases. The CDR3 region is CASSLSPSSYNEQFF. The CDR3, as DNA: TGTGCCAGCAGCTTGTCCCCGAGCTCCTACAATGAGCAGTTCTTC.

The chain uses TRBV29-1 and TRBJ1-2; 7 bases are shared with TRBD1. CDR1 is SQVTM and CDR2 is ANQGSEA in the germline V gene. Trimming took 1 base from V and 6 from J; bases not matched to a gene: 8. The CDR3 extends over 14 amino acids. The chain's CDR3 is CSVEGPGQSDGYTF. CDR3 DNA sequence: TGCAGCGTTGAAGGCCCGGGACAGTCAGATGGCTACACCTTC.

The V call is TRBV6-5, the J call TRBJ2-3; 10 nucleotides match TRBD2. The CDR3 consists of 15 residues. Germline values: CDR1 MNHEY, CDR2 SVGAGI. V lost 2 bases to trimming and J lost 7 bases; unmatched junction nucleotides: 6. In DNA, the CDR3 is TGTGCCAGCAGTTACGTTCCTAGCGGGGGCAATACGCAGTATTTT. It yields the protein CASSYVPSGGNTQYF.

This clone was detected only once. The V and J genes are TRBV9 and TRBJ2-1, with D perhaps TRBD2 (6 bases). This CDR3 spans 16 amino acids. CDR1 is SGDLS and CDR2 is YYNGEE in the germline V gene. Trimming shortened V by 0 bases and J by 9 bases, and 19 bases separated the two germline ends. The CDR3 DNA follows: TGTGCCAGCAGCGTAGGACATCGCGGGGTGGGATTTGAGCAGTTCTTC. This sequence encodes CASSVGHRGVGFEQFF.

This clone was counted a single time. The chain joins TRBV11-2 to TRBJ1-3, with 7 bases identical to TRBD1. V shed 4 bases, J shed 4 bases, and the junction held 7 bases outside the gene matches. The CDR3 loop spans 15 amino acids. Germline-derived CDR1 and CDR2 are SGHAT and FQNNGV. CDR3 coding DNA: TGTGCCAGCAGCTCTAGACAGGGTGGAGGAAACACCATATATTTT. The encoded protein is CASSSRQGGGNTIYF.

The CDR3 bases are TGTGCCAGCAGCTTACAGGACCCCTGGGAGCAGTACTTC. Its translation: CASSLQDPWEQYF. This chain connects TRBV7-9 to TRBJ2-7; D gene ambiguous. The CDR3 runs to 13 residues. CDR1 is SEHNR and CDR2 is FQNEAQ in the germline V gene (reference sequence). The V end lost 2 bases, the J end lost 7 bases, and 12 bases lay between the germline ends.

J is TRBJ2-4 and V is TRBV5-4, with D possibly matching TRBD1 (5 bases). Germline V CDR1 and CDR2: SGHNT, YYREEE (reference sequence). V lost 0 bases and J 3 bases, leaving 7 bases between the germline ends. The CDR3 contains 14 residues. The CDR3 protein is CASSLGGSKNIQYF. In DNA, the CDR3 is TGTGCCAGCAGCTTGGGGGGCAGCAAAAACATTCAGTACTTC.

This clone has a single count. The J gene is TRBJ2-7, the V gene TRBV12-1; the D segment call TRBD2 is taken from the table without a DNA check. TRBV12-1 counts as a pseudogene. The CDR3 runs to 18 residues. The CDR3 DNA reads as TGTGCCAGCAGCTTTACAGCTAGGGGGCGAGCGGGGGGGTTTCCGCAGTACTTC. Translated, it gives CASSFTARGRAGGFPQYF.